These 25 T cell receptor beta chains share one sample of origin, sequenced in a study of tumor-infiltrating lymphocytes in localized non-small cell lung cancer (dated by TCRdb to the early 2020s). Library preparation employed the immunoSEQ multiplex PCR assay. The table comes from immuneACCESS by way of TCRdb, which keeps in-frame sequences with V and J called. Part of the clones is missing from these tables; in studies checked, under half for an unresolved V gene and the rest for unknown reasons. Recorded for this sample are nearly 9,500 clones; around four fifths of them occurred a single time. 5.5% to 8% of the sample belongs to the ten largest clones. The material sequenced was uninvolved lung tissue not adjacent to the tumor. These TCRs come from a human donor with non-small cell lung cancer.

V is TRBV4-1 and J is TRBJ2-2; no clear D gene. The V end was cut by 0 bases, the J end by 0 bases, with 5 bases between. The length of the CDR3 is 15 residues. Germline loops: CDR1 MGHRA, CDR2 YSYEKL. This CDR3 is CASSQERPNTGELFF. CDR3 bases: TGCGCCAGCAGCCAAGAACGCCCGAACACCGGGGAGCTGTTTTTT.

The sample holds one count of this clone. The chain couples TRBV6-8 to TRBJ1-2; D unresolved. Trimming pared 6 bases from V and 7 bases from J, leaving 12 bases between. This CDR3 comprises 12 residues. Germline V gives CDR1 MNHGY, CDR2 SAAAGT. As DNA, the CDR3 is TGTGCCAGCAGGGAAAGCTGGGCTGGCTACACCTTC. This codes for CASRESWAGYTF.

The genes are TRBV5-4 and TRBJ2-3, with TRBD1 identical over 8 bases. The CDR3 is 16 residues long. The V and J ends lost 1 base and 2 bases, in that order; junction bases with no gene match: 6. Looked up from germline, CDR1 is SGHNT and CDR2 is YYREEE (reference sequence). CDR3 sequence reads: CASSLLQGGFTDTQYF. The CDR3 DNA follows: TGTGCCAGCAGCTTGCTACAGGGGGGTTTCACAGATACGCAGTATTTT.

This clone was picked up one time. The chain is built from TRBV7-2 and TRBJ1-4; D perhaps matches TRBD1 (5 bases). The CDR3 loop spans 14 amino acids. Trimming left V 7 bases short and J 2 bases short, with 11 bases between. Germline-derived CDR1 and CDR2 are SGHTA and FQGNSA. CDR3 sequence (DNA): TGTGCCAGCAACACAGGAGAGACTAATGAAAAACTGTTTTTT. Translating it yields CASNTGETNEKLFF. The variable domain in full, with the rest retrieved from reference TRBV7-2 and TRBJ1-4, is GAGVSQSPSNKVTEKGKDVELRCDPISGHTALYWYRQSLGQGLEFLIYFQGNSAPDKSGLPSDRFSAERTGGSVSTLTIQRTQQEDSAVYLCASNTGETNEKLFFGSGTQLSVL.

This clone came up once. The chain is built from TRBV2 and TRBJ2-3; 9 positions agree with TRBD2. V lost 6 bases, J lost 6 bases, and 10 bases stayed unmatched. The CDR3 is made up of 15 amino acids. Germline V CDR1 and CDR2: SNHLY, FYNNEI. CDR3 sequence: CASRRLAAIGDTQYF. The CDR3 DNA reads TGTGCCAGCAGACGACTAGCGGCTATAGGTGATACGCAGTATTTT.

The CDR3 sequence: CASSLSRAAGYGYTF. As DNA, the CDR3 is TGTGCCAGCAGCTTAAGTCGCGCGGCGGGCTATGGCTACACCTTC. V is TRBV7-6 and J is TRBJ1-2; the D is unclear. The CDR3 has 15 amino acids. Trimming stripped 2 bases from V and 4 bases from J, with 14 bases between. Germline V CDR1 and CDR2: SGHVS, FNYEAQ.

CDR3 protein: CASSGRRTGGYEQYF. CDR3 bases: TGTGCCAGCTCGGGGAGGCGGACAGGGGGCTACGAGCAGTACTTC. This chain joins TRBV7-9 and TRBJ2-7; 10 positions match TRBD1. The CDR3 has 15 amino acids. CDR1 and CDR2 (germline): SEHNR, FQNEAQ (reference sequence). V dropped 8 bases and J dropped 3; count of bases not matched to a gene: 10. Looking up the rest from reference TRBV7-9 and TRBJ2-7 gives the full variable domain: DTGVSQNPRHKITKRGQNVTFRCDPISEHNRLYWYRQTLGQGPEFLTYFQNEAQLEKSRLLSDRFSAERPKGSFSTLEIQRTEQGDSAMYLCASSGRRTGGYEQYFGPGTRLTVT.

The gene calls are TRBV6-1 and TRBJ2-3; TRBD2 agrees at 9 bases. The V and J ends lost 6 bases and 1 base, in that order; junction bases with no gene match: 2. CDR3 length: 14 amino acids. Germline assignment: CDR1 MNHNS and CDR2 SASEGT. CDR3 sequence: CASRRTSGTDTQYF. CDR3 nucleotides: TGTGCCAGCAGGAGGACTAGCGGCACAGATACGCAGTATTTT.

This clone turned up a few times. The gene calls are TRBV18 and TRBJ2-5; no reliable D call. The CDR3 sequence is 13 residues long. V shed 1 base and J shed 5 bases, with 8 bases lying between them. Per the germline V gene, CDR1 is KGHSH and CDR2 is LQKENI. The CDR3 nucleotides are TGTGCCAGCTCACCACAAGTGCACGAGACCCAGTACTTC. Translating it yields CASSPQVHETQYF.

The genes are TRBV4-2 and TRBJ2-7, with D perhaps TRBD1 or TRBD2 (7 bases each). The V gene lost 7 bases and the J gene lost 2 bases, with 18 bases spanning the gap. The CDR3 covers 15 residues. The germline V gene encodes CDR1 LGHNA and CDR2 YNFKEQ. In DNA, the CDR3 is TGTGCCAGCACCCCTGGGAGGGGGCAAACCTACGAGCAGTACTTC. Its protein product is CASTPGRGQTYEQYF.

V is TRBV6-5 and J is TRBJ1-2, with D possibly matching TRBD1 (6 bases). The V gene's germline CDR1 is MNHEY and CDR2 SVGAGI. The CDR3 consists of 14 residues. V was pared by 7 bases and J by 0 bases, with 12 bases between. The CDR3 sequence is CASNNRDTNYGYTF. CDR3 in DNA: TGTGCCAGCAACAACCGGGACACTAACTATGGCTACACCTTC.

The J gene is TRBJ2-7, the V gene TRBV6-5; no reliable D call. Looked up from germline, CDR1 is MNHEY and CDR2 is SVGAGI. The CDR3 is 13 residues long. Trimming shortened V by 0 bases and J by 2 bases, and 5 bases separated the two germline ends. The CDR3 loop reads CASSYSGTYEQYF. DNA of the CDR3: TGTGCCAGCAGTTACTCGGGGACCTACGAGCAGTACTTC.

Here the CDR3 DNA reads TGTGCCAGCAGCGTAGTTTCGGGGCCTATCGATACGCAGTATTTT. Its protein product is CASSVVSGPIDTQYF. The V and J genes are TRBV9 and TRBJ2-3, with D possibly called TRBD1 or TRBD2 (5 bases each). Trimming removed 0 bases at V and 6 bases at J, with 14 bases between. Germline-derived CDR1 and CDR2 are SGDLS and YYNGEE. CDR3 length: 15 residues.

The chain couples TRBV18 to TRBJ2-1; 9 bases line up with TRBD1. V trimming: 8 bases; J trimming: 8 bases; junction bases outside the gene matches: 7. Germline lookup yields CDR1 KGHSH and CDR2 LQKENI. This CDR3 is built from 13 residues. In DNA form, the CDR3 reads TGTGCCAGCGCCGGGACAGGGCTTTATGAGCAGTTCTTC. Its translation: CASAGTGLYEQFF.

CDR3 sequence: CASSVEGWTEAFF. The CDR3, as DNA: TGTGCCAGCAGCGTAGAGGGTTGGACTGAAGCTTTCTTT. The chain couples TRBV9 to TRBJ1-1; D remains ambiguous. The CDR3 has 13 amino acids. Germline CDR1 is SGDLS and CDR2 is YYNGEE. Trimming shortened V by 0 bases and J by 5 bases, and 8 bases separated the two germline ends.

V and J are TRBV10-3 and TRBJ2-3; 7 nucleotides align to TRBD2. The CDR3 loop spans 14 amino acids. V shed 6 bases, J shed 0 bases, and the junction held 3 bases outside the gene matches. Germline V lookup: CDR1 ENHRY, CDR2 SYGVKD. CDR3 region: CAIRRELSTDTQYF. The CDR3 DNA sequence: TGTGCCATCAGGCGGGAGCTTAGCACAGATACGCAGTATTTT.

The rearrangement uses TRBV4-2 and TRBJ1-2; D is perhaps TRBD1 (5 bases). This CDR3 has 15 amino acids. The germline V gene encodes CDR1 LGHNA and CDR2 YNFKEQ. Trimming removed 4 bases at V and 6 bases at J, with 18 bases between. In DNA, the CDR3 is TGTGCCAGCAGCCCGGGCGGGACCAACTTAGATGGCTACACCTTC. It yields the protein CASSPGGTNLDGYTF.

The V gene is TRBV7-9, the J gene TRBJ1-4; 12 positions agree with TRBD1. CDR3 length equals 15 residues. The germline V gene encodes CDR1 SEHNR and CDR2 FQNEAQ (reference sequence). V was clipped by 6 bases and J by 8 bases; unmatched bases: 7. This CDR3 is CASSETGTGGEKLFF. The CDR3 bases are TGTGCCAGCAGTGAAACCGGGACAGGGGGCGAAAAACTGTTTTTT.

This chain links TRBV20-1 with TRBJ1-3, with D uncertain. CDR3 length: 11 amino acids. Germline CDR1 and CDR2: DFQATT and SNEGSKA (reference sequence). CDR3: CSYWNGNTIYF. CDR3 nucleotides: TGCAGCTACTGGAATGGAAACACCATATATTTT.

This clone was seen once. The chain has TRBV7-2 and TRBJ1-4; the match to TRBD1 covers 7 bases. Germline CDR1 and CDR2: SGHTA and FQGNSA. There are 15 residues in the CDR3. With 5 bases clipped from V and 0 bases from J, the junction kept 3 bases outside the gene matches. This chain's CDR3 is CASSPQGATNEKLFF. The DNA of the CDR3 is TGTGCCAGCAGCCCCCAGGGGGCAACTAATGAAAAACTGTTTTTT.

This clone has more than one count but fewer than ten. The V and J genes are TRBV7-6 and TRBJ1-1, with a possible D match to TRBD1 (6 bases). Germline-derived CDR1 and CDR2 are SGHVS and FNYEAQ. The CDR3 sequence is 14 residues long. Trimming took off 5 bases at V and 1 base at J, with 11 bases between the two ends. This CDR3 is CASSATDRNTEAFF. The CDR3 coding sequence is TGTGCCAGCAGCGCCACGGACAGGAACACTGAAGCTTTCTTT.

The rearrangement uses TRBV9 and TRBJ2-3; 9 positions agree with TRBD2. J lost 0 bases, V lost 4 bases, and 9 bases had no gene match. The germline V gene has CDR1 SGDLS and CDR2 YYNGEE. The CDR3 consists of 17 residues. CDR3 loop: CASSPRASGVSTDTQYF. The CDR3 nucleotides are TGTGCCAGCAGCCCACGGGCTAGCGGGGTTAGCACAGATACGCAGTATTTT.

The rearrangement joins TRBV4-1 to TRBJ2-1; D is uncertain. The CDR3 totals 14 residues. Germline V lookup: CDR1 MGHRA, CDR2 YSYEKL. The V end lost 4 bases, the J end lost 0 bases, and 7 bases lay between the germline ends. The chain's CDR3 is CASSPSPSYNEQFF. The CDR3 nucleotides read TGCGCCAGCAGCCCTTCTCCCTCCTACAATGAGCAGTTCTTC.

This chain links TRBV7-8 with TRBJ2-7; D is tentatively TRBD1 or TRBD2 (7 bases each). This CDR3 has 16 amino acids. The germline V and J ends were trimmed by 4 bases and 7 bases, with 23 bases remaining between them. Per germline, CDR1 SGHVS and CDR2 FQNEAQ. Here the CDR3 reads CASSSSQGTTIWEQYF. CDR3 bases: TGTGCCAGCAGCTCCTCACAGGGGACTACTATCTGGGAGCAGTACTTC. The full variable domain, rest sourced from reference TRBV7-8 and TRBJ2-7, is GAGVSQSPRYKVAKRGQDVALRCDPISGHVSLFWYQQALGQGPEFLTYFQNEAQLDKSGLPSDRFFAERPEGSVSTLKIQRTQQEDSAVYLCASSSSQGTTIWEQYFGPGTRLTVT.

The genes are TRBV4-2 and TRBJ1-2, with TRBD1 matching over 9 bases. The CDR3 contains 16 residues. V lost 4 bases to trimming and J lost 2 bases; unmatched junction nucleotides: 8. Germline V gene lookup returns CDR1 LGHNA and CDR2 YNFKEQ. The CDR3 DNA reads TGTGCCAGCAGCCCGGGGGACAGGGAAGGAAACTATGGCTACACCTTC. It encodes CASSPGDREGNYGYTF.